What follows are 2 T cell receptor beta chains derived from one specimen sequenced in a study of blood T cell repertoires in COVID-19 (dated by TCRdb to the early 2020s). The receptor library was made with the immunoSEQ multiplex PCR assay. TCRdb holds this immuneACCESS table with in-frame rearrangements only. Some clones are missing; in checked studies, unresolved V genes explain under half, and the rest has no known cause. The sample table lists around 150,000 clones, more than 60% of them with a count of one. Roughly 15% of the sample lies in the top ten. Sequencing was done on a sample of peripheral blood. The receptors derive from a man over 45 with acute or convalescent COVID-19.

This chain joins TRBV9 and TRBJ2-5; 7 bases agree with TRBD1. The junction had 3 bases not matched to a gene; V was cut back by 3 bases and J by 4 bases. The germline V gene encodes CDR1 SGDLS and CDR2 YYNGEE. This CDR3 comprises 13 residues. DNA of the CDR3: TGTGCCAGCAGCGGCCAGGGGGTAGAGACCCAGTACTTC. This codes for CASSGQGVETQYF.

The chain combines TRBV2 with TRBJ2-2; TRBD1 aligns across 7 bases. V lost 5 bases and J lost 8; bases outside the gene matches: 5. The CDR3 length is 13 residues. CDR1 and CDR2 from the germline V gene are SNHLY and FYNNEI. The CDR3 loop reads CASSFSGGGELFF. For the CDR3, the DNA is TGTGCCAGCAGTTTTTCAGGGGGAGGGGAGCTGTTTTTT.